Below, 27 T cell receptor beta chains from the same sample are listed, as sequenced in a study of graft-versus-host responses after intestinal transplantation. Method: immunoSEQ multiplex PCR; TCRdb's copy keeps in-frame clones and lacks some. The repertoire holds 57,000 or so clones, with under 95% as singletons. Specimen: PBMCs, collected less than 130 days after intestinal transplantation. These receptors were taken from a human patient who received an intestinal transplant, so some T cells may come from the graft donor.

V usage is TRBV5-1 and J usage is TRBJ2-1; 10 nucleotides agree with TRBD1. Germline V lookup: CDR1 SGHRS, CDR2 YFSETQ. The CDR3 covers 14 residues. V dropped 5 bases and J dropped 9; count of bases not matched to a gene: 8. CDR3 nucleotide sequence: TGCGCCAGCAGGACCGGGACAGGGGTGCCTGAGCAGTTCTTC. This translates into CASRTGTGVPEQFF.

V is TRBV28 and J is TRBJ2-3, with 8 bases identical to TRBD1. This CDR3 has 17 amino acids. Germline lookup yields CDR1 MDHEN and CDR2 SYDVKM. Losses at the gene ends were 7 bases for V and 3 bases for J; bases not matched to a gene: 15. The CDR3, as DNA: TGTGCCAGCACCCGGTTGTTGAACAGGGGGTCTACAGATACGCAGTATTTT. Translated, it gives CASTRLLNRGSTDTQYF.

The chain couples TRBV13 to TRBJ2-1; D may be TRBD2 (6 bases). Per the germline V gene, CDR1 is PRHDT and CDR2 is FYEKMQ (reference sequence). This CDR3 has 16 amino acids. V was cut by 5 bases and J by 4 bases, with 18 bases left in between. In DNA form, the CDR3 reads TGTGCCAGCAGCCCAAGACTAGATTCGGGGTACAATGAGCAGTTCTTC. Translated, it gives CASSPRLDSGYNEQFF.

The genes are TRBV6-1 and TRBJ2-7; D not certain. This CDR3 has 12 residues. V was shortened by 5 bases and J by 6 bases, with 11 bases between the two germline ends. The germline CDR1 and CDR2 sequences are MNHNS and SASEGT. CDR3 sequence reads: CASSSRLGEQYF. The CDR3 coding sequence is TGTGCCAGCAGTTCTCGCCTCGGCGAGCAGTACTTC.

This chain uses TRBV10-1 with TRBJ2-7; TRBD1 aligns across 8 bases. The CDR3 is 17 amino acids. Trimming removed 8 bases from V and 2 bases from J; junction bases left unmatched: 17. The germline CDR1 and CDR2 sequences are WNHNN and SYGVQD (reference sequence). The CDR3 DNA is TGCGCCAGCGCTTTAACCCACTCCCGGGACAGGACCTACGAGCAGTACTTC. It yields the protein CASALTHSRDRTYEQYF.

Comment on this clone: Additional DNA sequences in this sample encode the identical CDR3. The CDR3 sequence is CASSTGLLSYEQYF. Here the CDR3 DNA reads TGTGCCAGCTCTACAGGGCTCCTCTCCTACGAGCAGTACTTC. The V and J genes are TRBV18 and TRBJ2-7, with D perhaps matching TRBD1 (6 bases). Germline CDR1 reads KGHSH; CDR2 reads LQKENI. Trimming pared 6 bases from V and 0 bases from J, leaving 12 bases between. This CDR3 is 14 amino acids long.

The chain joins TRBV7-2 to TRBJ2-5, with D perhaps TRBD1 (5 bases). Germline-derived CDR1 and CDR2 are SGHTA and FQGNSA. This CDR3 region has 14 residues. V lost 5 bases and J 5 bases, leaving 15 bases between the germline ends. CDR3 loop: CASSQRGGRETQYF. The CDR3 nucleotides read TGTGCCAGCAGCCAAAGGGGTGGACGCGAGACCCAGTACTTC. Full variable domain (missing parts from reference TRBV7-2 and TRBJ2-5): GAGVSQSPSNKVTEKGKDVELRCDPISGHTALYWYRQSLGQGLEFLIYFQGNSAPDKSGLPSDRFSAERTGGSVSTLTIQRTQQEDSAVYLCASSQRGGRETQYFGPGTRLLVL.

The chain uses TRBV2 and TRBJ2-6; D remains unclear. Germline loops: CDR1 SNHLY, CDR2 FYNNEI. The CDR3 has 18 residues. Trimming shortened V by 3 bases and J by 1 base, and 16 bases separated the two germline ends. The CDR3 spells CASSEFLLQLSGANVLTF. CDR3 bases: TGTGCCAGCAGTGAGTTTCTACTACAGCTTTCTGGGGCCAACGTCCTGACTTTC.

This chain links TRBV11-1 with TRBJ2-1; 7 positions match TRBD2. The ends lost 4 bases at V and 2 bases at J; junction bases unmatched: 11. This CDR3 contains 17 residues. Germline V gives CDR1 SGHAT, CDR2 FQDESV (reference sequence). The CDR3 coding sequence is TGTGCCAGCAGCTCAAGCCTTTGGGACTATACCTACAATGAGCAGTTCTTC. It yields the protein CASSSSLWDYTYNEQFF.

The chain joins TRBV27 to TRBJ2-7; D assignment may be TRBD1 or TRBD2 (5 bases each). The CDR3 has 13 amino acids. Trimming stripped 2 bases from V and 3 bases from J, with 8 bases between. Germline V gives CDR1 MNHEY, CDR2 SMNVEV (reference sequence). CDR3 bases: TGTGCCAGCAGTTTAGGGACCAACTACGAGCAGTACTTC. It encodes CASSLGTNYEQYF.

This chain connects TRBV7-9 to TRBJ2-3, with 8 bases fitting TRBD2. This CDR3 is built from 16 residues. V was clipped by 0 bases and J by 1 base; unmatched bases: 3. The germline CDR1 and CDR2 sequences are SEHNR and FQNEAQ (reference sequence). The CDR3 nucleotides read TGTGCCAGCAGCTTAGCGTTAGCGGGACGCACAGATACGCAGTATTTT. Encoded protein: CASSLALAGRTDTQYF.

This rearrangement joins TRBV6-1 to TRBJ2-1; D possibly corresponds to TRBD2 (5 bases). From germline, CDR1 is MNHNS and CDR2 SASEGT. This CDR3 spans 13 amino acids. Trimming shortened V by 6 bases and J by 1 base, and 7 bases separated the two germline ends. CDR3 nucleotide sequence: TGTGCCAGCAGGCTAGCTTCCTACAATGAGCAGTTCTTC. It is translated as CASRLASYNEQFF.

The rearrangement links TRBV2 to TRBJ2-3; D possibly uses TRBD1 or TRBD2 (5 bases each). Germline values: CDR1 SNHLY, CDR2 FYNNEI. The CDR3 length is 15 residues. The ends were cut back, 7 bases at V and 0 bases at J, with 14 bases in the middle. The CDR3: CASKLGAGSTDTQYF. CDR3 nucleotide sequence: TGTGCCAGCAAACTCGGGGCAGGGAGCACAGATACGCAGTATTTT.

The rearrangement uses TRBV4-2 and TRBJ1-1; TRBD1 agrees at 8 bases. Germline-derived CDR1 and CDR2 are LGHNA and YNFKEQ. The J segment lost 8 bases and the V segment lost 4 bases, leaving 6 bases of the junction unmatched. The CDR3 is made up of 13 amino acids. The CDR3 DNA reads TGTGCCAGCAGCCGGACGGACAGGGCCGAAGCTTTCTTT. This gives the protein CASSRTDRAEAFF.

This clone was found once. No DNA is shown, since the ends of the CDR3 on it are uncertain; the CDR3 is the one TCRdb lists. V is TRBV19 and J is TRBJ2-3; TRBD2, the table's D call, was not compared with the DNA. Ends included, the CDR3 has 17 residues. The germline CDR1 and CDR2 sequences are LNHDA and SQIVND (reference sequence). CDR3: CASSTSGLRGTTDTQYF.

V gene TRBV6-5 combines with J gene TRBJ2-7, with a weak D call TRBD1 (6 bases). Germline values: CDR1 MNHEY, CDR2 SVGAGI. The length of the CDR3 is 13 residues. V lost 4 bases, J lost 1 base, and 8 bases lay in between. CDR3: CASSWGPSYEQYF. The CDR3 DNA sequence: TGTGCCAGCAGTTGGGGGCCTTCCTACGAGCAGTACTTC.

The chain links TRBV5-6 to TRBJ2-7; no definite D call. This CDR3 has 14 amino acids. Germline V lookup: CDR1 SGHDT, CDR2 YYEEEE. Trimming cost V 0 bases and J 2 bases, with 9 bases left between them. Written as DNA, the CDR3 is TGTGCCAGCAGCTTGGACACAGCAGCCTACGAGCAGTACTTC. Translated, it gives CASSLDTAAYEQYF.

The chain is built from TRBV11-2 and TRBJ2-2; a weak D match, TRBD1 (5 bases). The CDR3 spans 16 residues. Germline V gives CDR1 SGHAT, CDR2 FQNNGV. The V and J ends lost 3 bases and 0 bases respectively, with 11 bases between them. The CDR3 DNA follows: TGTGCCAGCAGCTTGGGGTGGACATCGAACACCGGGGAGCTGTTTTTT. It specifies CASSLGWTSNTGELFF.

CDR3 in DNA: TGTGCCATCGCCCCTTGGACGGACAGGGATGAGGATGGCTACACCTTC. Its protein product is CAIAPWTDRDEDGYTF. The genes are TRBV21-1 and TRBJ1-2; the table's D call, TRBD1, has no DNA check behind it. TRBV21-1 is marked as a pseudogene. CDR3 size: 16 residues.

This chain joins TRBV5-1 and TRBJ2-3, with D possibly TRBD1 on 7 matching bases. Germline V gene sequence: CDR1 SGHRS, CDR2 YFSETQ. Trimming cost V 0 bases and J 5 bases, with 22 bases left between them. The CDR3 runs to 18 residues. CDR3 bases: TGCGCCAGCAGCTTGGTACCGACAGGGAGCGGGTCAGGAGATACGCAGTATTTT. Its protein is CASSLVPTGSGSGDTQYF.

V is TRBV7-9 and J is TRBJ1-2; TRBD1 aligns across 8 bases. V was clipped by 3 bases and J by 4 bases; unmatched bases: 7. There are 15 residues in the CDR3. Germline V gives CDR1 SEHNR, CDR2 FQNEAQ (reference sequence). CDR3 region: CASSFSAGGTYGYTF. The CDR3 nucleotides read TGTGCCAGCAGCTTTTCGGCAGGGGGCACCTATGGCTACACCTTC.

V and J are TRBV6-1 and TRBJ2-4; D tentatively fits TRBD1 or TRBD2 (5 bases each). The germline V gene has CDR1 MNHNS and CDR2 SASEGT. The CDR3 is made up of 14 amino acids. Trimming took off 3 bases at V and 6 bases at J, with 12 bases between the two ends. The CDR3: CASSEVGERNIQYF. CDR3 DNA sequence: TGTGCCAGCAGTGAGGTGGGGGAAAGAAACATTCAGTACTTC.

DNA of the CDR3: TGTGCCAGCAGCCCCGAAGTGGGCGGCGGCACAGATACGCAGTATTTT. As protein: CASSPEVGGGTDTQYF. The chain joins TRBV9 to TRBJ2-3, with D unclear. Germline V CDR1 and CDR2: SGDLS, YYNGEE. The CDR3 has 16 amino acids. Trimming removed 4 bases from V and 1 base from J, with 16 bases in between.

The CDR3 loop is CASSLAGTSYEQYF. The CDR3 DNA is TGTGCCAGCAGTTTAGCTGGGACCTCCTACGAGCAGTACTTC. This chain connects TRBV28 to TRBJ2-7; the D call may be TRBD1 or TRBD2 (5 bases each). The V gene lost 2 bases and the J gene lost 0 bases, with 8 bases spanning the gap. The CDR3 is 14 residues long. CDR1 and CDR2 from the germline V gene are MDHEN and SYDVKM.

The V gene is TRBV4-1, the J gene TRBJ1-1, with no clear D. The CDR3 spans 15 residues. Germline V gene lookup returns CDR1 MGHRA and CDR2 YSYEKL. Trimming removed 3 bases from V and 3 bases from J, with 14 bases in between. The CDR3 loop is CASSQIRGPYTEAFF. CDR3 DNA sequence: TGCGCCAGCAGCCAGATAAGAGGGCCGTACACTGAAGCTTTCTTT.

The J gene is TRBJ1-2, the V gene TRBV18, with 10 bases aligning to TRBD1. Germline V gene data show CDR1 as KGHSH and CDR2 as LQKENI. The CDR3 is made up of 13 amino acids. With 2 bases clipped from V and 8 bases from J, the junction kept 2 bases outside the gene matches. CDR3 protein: CASSPGQGGGYTF. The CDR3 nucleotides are TGTGCCAGCTCACCAGGACAGGGGGGAGGCTACACCTTC.

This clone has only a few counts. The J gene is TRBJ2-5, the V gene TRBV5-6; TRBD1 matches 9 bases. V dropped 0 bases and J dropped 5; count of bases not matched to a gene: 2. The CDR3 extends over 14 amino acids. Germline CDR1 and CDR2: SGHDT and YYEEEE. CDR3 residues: CASSLGQGDETQYF. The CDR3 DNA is TGTGCCAGCAGCTTGGGACAGGGGGACGAGACCCAGTACTTC. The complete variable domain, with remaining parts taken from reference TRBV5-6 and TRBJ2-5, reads DAGVTQSPTHLIKTRGQQVTLRCSPKSGHDTVSWYQQALGQGPQFIFQYYEEEERQRGNFPDRFSGHQFPNYSSELNVNALLLGDSALYLCASSLGQGDETQYFGPGTRLLVL.